The 15 T cell receptor beta chains below were found in one sample sequenced in a study of T-cell memory formation after mild COVID-19. MiXCR, run by TCRdb on the 5' RACE reads, gives a single entry per CDR3 protein. The sample lists around 370,000 distinct CDR3 sequences, roughly 21% occurring once. The sequenced sample was PBMCs or a T cell subset sorted from them (not recorded which). The origin of the receptors is an adult woman who had mild COVID-19 (a few samples of this study predate the infection). Cell type and time point are not known.

The rearrangement links TRBV27 to TRBJ1-2; unclear D gene. From germline, CDR1 is MNHEY and CDR2 SMNVEV (reference sequence). Trimming took 0 bases from V and 3 from J, leaving 11 bases between them. This CDR3 has 15 amino acids. CDR3 protein: CASSLSWSQDYGYTF. The CDR3 nucleotides are TGTGCCAGCAGTTTATCATGGTCGCAAGACTATGGCTACACCTTC.

This clonotype was counted a few times. The chain combines TRBV6-5 with TRBJ2-1; D is unclear. This CDR3 contains 11 residues. The germline CDR1 and CDR2 sequences are MNHEY and SVGAGI. Trimming pared 3 bases from V and 6 bases from J, leaving 3 bases between. CDR3 loop: CASSYGNEQFF. In nucleotides, the CDR3 is TGTGCCAGCAGTTATGGCAATGAGCAGTTCTTC.

In its sample, this clonotype was seen many times. The chain couples TRBV10-3 to TRBJ2-7; 9 nucleotides match TRBD2. The CDR3 totals 17 residues. Trimming at V came to 2 bases and at J to 3 bases, leaving 11 bases not matched to a gene. Per the germline V gene, CDR1 is ENHRY and CDR2 is SYGVKD. The CDR3 loop is CAISEVSGRRSLYEQYF. The DNA for the CDR3 is TGTGCCATCAGTGAGGTTAGCGGGAGACGATCCCTCTACGAGCAGTACTTC.

A few counts support this clonotype. The rearrangement uses TRBV5-1 and TRBJ1-2; D ambiguous. The CDR3 is 15 amino acids. Germline V gene lookup returns CDR1 SGHRS and CDR2 YFSETQ. V was trimmed by 0 bases and J by 4 bases, leaving 13 bases between them. CDR3 residues: CASSLEEGVGYGYTF. The CDR3 coding sequence is TGCGCCAGCAGCTTGGAGGAGGGTGTTGGCTATGGCTACACCTTC.

Here the CDR3 reads CASSYSSSGPDTQYF. As DNA, the CDR3 is TGTGCCAGCAGTTACTCGAGTTCAGGGCCAGATACGCAGTATTTT. The chain recombines TRBV6-2 or TRBV6-3 with TRBJ2-3, with D maybe TRBD1 (5 bases). The CDR3 totals 15 residues. Germline V gives CDR1 MNHEY, CDR2 SVGEGT. Deletions cut 0 bases from V and 4 bases from J, with 11 bases between.

This clonotype was seen more than once but under ten times. The CDR3 sequence: CASSPSRGGRREQFF. In DNA, the CDR3 is TGTGCCAGCAGTCCTAGTCGGGGAGGGAGGCGCGAGCAGTTCTTC. The chain is built from TRBV12-3 or TRBV12-4 and TRBJ2-1, with 7 bases lining up with TRBD2. With 5 bases clipped from V and 10 bases from J, the junction kept 14 bases outside the gene matches. This CDR3 contains 15 residues.

This clonotype was detected a few times. The CDR3 sequence: CASSISSTAHEQYF. CDR3 in DNA: TGTGCCAGTAGTATATCCTCAACCGCCCACGAGCAGTACTTC. V usage is TRBV19 and J usage is TRBJ2-7; D is unclear. Deletions cut 2 bases from V and 5 bases from J, with 13 bases between. The CDR3 totals 14 residues. The germline V gene encodes CDR1 LNHDA and CDR2 SQIVND (reference sequence).

The chain couples TRBV7-3 to TRBJ2-1, with unresolved D. Trimming took off 3 bases at V and 7 bases at J, with 7 bases between the two ends. The CDR3 has 12 amino acids. Germline assignment: CDR1 SGHTA and CDR2 FQGTGA. Here the CDR3 reads CASSFSRNEQFF. The CDR3, as DNA: TGTGCCAGCAGCTTTAGTCGAAATGAGCAGTTCTTC.

This clonotype was counted only a few times. V and J are TRBV20-1 and TRBJ1-2; perhaps TRBD1 as D (5 bases). The germline CDR1 and CDR2 sequences are DFQATT and SNEGSKA (reference sequence). With 0 bases removed from V and 3 bases from J, the gap between germline ends came to 11 bases. The CDR3 has 14 amino acids. CDR3: CSARDGGKDYGYTF. As DNA, the CDR3 is TGCAGTGCTAGAGATGGGGGAAAAGACTATGGCTACACCTTC.

Many counts were recorded for this clonotype. V usage is TRBV2 and J usage is TRBJ2-5; D is possibly TRBD2 (5 bases). V gave up 2 bases and J gave up 1 base, with 11 bases separating them. CDR3 length equals 15 residues. The germline V gene has CDR1 SNHLY and CDR2 FYNNEI. This CDR3 reads CASSERGLSQETQYF. The CDR3 coding sequence is TGTGCCAGCAGTGAACGGGGTTTGAGCCAAGAGACCCAGTACTTC.

V gene TRBV19 combines with J gene TRBJ2-7, with D perhaps matching TRBD1 or TRBD2 (5 bases each). The CDR3 spans 16 residues. V lost 3 bases, J lost 2 bases, and 17 bases lay in between. Germline assignment: CDR1 LNHDA and CDR2 SQIVND (reference sequence). This CDR3 reads CASSIWGISAPYEQYF. In nucleotides, the CDR3 is TGTGCCAGTAGTATTTGGGGGATCTCGGCGCCCTACGAGCAGTACTTC.

This clonotype was recorded a few times. The chain is built from TRBV7-7 and TRBJ2-1; 11 bases match TRBD1. The CDR3 extends over 15 amino acids. Germline lookup yields CDR1 SSHAT and CDR2 FNYEAQ (reference sequence). V dropped 5 bases and J dropped 2; count of bases not matched to a gene: 2. The CDR3 nucleotides are TGTGCCAGCAGCGTGGACAGGGGGCCCTACAATGAGCAGTTCTTC. Residues: CASSVDRGPYNEQFF. Together with reference TRBV7-7 and TRBJ2-1, the CDR3 gives the full variable domain: GAGVSQSPRYKVTKRGQDVTLRCDPISSHATLYWYQQALGQGPEFLTYFNYEAQPDKSGLPSDRFSAERPEGSISTLTIQRTEQRDSAMYRCASSVDRGPYNEQFFGPGTRLTVL.

The chain couples TRBV7-2 to TRBJ2-7; TRBD2 aligns across 7 bases. Germline V gene data show CDR1 as SGHTA and CDR2 as FQGNSA. This CDR3 is built from 15 residues. J lost 6 bases, V lost 5 bases, and 13 bases had no gene match. As DNA, the CDR3 is TGTGCCAGCAGCCCCTCCGGACTAGGAAGGAGCGAGCAGTACTTC. This translates into CASSPSGLGRSEQYF.

The chain carries TRBV12-3 or TRBV12-4 and TRBJ2-1; D gene unclear. V was trimmed by 3 bases and J by 7 bases, leaving 7 bases between them. The CDR3 is 12 amino acids. CDR3 DNA: TGTGCCAGCAGTTTGTTCGGGAATGAGCAGTTCTTC. Its protein is CASSLFGNEQFF.

This clonotype has just a few counts. V usage is TRBV12-3 or TRBV12-4 and J usage is TRBJ2-1; 14 bases are a match to TRBD2. The CDR3 sequence is 16 residues long. With 5 bases clipped from V and 7 bases from J, the junction kept 7 bases outside the gene matches. CDR3 in amino acids: CASSRGTSGSKNEQFF. Here the CDR3 DNA reads TGTGCCAGCAGTCGTGGGACTAGCGGGAGTAAGAATGAGCAGTTCTTC.